These T cell receptor beta chains were read from a single sample in a study of STAT5B mutations in CD4+ large granular lymphocyte leukemia. Assay used: immunoSEQ multiplex PCR; TCRdb lists only in-frame clones, some missing. Here the sample spans around 10,000 clones, about 80% being singletons. The source material was PBMCs. The receptors come from a man in his sixties with CD4+ T-cell large granular lymphocyte leukemia. The CDR3 runs from the conserved cysteine through the conserved F or W. A D gene is named only where the DNA matches it firmly. Rows may omit the clone size; those that give it use once, few, many or a size class.

>TRBV6-5|TRBJ2-3|-|-
TGTGCCAGCAGTTACGGCGGCAGCACAGATACGCAGTATTTT
CASSYGGSTDTQYF
>TRBV6-5|TRBJ1-1|-|-
TGTGCCAGCAGTTTCCTGGACCTCCCCGGGACTGAAGCTTTCTTT
CASSFLDLPGTEAFF
>TRBV19|TRBJ2-7|-|-
TGTGCCAGTAGTATATTCAGGGAGTCCTACGAGCAGTACTTC
CASSIFRESYEQYF
>TRBV27|TRBJ2-1|once|TRBD2
TGTGCCAGCAGTTTGCGGAGCGGGGCCTACAATGAGCAGTTCTTC
CASSLRSGAYNEQFF
>TRBV6-1|TRBJ2-3|-|-
TGTGCCAGCAGACCCACGGGCCCCACCTTGTATTTT
CASRPTGPTLYF
>TRBV29-1|TRBJ2-2|once|TRBD2
TGCAGCGTTGCGCAGGGACTAGTAAGCACCGGGGAGCTGTTTTTT
CSVAQGLVSTGELFF
>TRBV7-8|TRBJ1-3|-|-
TGTGCCAGCAGCCCTTACAGGGTTTTGGGCGTTGGGGCTGGAAACACCATATATTTT
CASSPYRVLGVGAGNTIYF
>TRBV2|TRBJ1-5|-|-
TGTGCCAGCGGGCGCAATCAGCCCCAGCATTTT
CASGRNQPQHF
>TRBV27|TRBJ1-5|once|-
TGTGCCAGCAGGCTGGCGGGGGCCGGTCAGCCCCAGCATTTT
CASRLAGAGQPQHF
>TRBV15|TRBJ2-3|-|-
TGTGCCACCAGCAGAGATTCCAGCGGCACAGATACGCAGTATTTT
CATSRDSSGTDTQYF
>TRBV18|TRBJ2-7|-|TRBD1
TGTGCCAGCTCACCATCGGACAGGGCCCGATATCCCTACGAGCAGTACTTC
CASSPSDRARYPYEQYF